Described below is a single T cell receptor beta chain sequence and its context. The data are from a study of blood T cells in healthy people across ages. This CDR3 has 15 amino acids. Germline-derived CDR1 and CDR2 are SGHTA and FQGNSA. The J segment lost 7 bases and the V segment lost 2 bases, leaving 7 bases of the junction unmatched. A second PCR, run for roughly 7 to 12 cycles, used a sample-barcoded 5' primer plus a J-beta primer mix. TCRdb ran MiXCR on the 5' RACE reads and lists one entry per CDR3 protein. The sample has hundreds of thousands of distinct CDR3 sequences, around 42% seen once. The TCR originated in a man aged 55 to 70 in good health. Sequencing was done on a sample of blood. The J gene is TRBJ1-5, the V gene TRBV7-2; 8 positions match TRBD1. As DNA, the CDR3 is TGTGCCAGCAGCTTATCGGACAGGGATCGACAGCCCCAGCATTTT. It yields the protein CASSLSDRDRQPQHF.